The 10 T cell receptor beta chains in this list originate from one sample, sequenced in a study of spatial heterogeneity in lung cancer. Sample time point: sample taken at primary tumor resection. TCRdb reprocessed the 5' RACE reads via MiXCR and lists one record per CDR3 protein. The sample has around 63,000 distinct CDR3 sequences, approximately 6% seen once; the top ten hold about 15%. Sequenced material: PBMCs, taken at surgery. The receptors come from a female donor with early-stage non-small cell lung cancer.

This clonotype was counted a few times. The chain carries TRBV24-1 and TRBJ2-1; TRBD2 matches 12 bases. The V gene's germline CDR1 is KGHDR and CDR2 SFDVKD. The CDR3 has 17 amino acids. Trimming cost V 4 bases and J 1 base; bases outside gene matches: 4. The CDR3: CATSDLTSGRSYNEQFF. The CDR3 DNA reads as TGTGCCACCAGTGACCTAACTAGCGGGAGGTCCTACAATGAGCAGTTCTTC.

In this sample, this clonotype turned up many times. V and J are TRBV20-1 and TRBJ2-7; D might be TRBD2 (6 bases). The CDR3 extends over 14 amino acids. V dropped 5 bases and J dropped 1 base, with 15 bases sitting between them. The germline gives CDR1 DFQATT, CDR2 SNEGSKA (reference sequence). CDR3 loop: CSAPFTGESYEQYF. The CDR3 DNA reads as TGCAGTGCTCCCTTCACGGGAGAATCCTACGAGCAGTACTTC.

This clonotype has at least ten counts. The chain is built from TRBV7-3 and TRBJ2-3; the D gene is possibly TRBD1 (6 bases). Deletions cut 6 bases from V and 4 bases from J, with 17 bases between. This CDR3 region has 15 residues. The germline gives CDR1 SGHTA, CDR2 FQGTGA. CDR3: CASSRAGTTADTQYF. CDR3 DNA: TGTGCCAGCAGTCGCGCCGGGACAACGGCAGATACGCAGTATTTT.

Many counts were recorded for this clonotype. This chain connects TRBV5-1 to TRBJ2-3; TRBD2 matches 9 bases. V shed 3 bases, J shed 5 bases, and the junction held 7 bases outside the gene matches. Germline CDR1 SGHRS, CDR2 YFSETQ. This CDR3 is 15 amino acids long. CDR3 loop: CASSSSGANVDTQYF. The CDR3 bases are TGCGCCAGCAGCTCTAGCGGGGCGAACGTAGATACGCAGTATTTT.

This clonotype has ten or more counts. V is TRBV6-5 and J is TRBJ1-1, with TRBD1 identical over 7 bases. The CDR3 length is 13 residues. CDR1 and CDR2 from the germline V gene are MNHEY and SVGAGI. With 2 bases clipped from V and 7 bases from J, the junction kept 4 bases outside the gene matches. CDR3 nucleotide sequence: TGTGCCAGCAGTTACACAGGGGTTGGTGAAGCTTTCTTT. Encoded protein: CASSYTGVGEAFF.

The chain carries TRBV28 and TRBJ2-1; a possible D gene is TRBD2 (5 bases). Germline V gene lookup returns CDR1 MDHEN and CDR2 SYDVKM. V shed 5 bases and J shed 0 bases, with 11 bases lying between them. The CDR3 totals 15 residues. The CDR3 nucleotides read TGTGCCAGCAGTGACGGGGTAGACTCCTACAATGAGCAGTTCTTC. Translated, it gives CASSDGVDSYNEQFF.

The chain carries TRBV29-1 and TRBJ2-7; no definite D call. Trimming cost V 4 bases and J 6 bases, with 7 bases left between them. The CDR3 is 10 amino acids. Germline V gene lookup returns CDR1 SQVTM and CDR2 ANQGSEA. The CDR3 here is CSVGDPEQYF. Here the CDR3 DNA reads TGCAGCGTTGGAGACCCCGAGCAGTACTTC.

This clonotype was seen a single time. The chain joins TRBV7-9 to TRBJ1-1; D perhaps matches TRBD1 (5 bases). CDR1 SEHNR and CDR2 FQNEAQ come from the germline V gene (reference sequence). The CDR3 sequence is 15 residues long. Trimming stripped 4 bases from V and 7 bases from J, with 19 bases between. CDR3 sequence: CASSSPGQGVNEAFF. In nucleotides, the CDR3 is TGTGCCAGCAGCTCCCCCGGGCAGGGTGTGAATGAAGCTTTCTTT.

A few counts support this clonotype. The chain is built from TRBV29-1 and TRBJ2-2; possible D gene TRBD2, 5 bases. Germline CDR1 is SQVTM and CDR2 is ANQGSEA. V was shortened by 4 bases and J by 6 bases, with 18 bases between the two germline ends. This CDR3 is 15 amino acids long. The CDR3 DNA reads TGCAGCGTTGCTCCCTTTTCGACCGGGGCCGGGGAGCTGTTTTTT. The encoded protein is CSVAPFSTGAGELFF.

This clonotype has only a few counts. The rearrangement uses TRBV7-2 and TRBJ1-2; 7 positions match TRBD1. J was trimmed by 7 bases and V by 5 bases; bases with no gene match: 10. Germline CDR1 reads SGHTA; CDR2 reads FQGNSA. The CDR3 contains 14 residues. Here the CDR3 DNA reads TGTGCCAGCAGCCCCCCAGGGGGGGCAACTGGCTACACCTTC. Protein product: CASSPPGGATGYTF.